This T cell receptor beta chain was captured in a study of blood T cell repertoires in COVID-19. The overall study: PBMCs, B-cell-depleted T cells, or T cells provided the cDNA or gDNA that made up the material.

This CDR3 has 15 amino acids. J lost 3 bases, V lost 2 bases, and 6 bases had no gene match. Germline V gene sequence: CDR1 KGHSH, CDR2 LQKENI. Assay: immunoSEQ multiplex PCR; the TCRdb copy retains only in-frame clones and omits some. The table has approximately 150,000 clones, roughly 84% seen once. What was sequenced was peripheral blood. The chain joins TRBV18 to TRBJ1-1; 7 nucleotides match TRBD1. The clonotype originates from a human donor with acute or convalescent COVID-19. The donor label of this sample is uncertain. Here the CDR3 DNA reads TGTGCCAGCTCACCATTGGGACAGAGGGACACTGAAGCTTTCTTT. This encodes CASSPLGQRDTEAFF.